The rows below give T cell receptor beta chains drawn from one sample of a study of PD-1 blockade in classical Hodgkin lymphoma. The data were produced by immunoSEQ multiplex PCR, yet TCRdb's version contains in-frame clones alone and is incomplete. The sample holds 70,000 or so clones, under 95% seen once. Sequenced here: peripheral blood mononuclear cells (PBMCs), sampled at baseline. The receptor set was obtained from a human donor with classical Hodgkin lymphoma. Each CDR3 is given with its conserved first and last residue. A D gene is named only where the DNA matches it firmly. A clone size is listed for some rows: how often the clone was seen (once, few, many), or a class if it is expanded.

V gene	J gene	clone size	D gene	CDR3 DNA	CDR3 protein
TRBV2	TRBJ2-5	NA	TRBD1	TGTGCCAGCGGACCGGGACAGCAAGAGACCCAGTACTTC	CASGPGQQETQYF
TRBV7-3	TRBJ1-1	NA	NA	TGTGCCAGCAGCTTATCAAGTATAAACACTGAAGCTTTCTTT	CASSLSSINTEAFF
TRBV5-1	TRBJ2-5	NA	TRBD1	TGCGCCAGCAGCACTCGACAGGGGGCTGTAGAGACCCAGTACTTC	CASSTRQGAVETQYF
TRBV11-2	TRBJ2-5	NA	NA	TGTGCCAGCAGCTTAGAGGGCCTCGACCACCAAGAGACCCAGTACTTC	CASSLEGLDHQETQYF
TRBV2	TRBJ2-7	NA	NA	TGTGCCAGCAGGGTCGGGGTCTACGAGCAGTACTTC	CASRVGVYEQYF
TRBV7-8	TRBJ1-1	NA	NA	TGTGCCAGCACCCGTCTATTGAACACTGAAGCTTTCTTT	CASTRLLNTEAFF
TRBV14	TRBJ2-7	NA	NA	TGTGCCAGCAGCCCGACGAACTACGAGCAGTACTTC	CASSPTNYEQYF
TRBV7-9	TRBJ2-5	NA	NA	TGTGCCAGCAGCTTAGATCCCCGACCGGAGACCCAGTACTTC	CASSLDPRPETQYF
TRBV11-2	TRBJ2-1	once	TRBD2	TGTGCCAGCAGCTTAGACCCCGGACTAGCGGGAGCGGGTGAGCAGTTCTTC	CASSLDPGLAGAGEQFF
TRBV6-5	TRBJ1-1	NA	NA	TGTGCCAGCAGTTACTCCAGGACCGATTCGGAAGCTTTCTTT	CASSYSRTDSEAFF
TRBV11-2	TRBJ2-2	NA	TRBD1	TGTGCCAGCAGCTTTACAGGGGGCGGGGAGCTGTTTTTT	CASSFTGGGELFF
TRBV4-2	TRBJ1-2	NA	NA	TGTGCCAGCAGCCAAGATCTTGGCGGGGTTGACTATGGCTACACCTTC	CASSQDLGGVDYGYTF
TRBV12-2	TRBJ2-2	NA	NA	TGTGCAAGTCGCCCCTATGGACTAGCTTGGACGGGGAACACCGGGGAGCTGTTTTTT	CASRPYGLAWTGNTGELFF
TRBV4-2	TRBJ2-1	NA	NA	TGTGCCAGCAGCGACCATAGCTCCTACAATGAGCAGTTCTTC	CASSDHSSYNEQFF
TRBV7-9	TRBJ1-1	NA	NA	TGTGCCAGCAGCCGGGGTGCAAACACTGAAGCTTTCTTT	CASSRGANTEAFF
TRBV6-5	TRBJ2-2	NA	NA	TGTGCCAGCAGTTACGTCCTAGCCTCCGGGGAGCTGTTTTTT	CASSYVLASGELFF
TRBV7-9	TRBJ2-5	NA	TRBD1	TGTGCCAGCAGCCCCTGGACAGGGGGCCCCGAGACCCAGTACTTC	CASSPWTGGPETQYF
TRBV18	TRBJ2-5	NA	TRBD1	TGTGCCAGCTCGCTCCGGGACAGGGGAGGGGAGACCCAGTACTTC	CASSLRDRGGETQYF
TRBV2	TRBJ1-1	NA	NA	TGTGCCAGCAGTGACTCTGACAGACCCACTGAAGCTTTCTTT	CASSDSDRPTEAFF
TRBV11-2	TRBJ2-2	NA	NA	TGTGCCAGCAGCTTAGATCCAGGGACCGGGGAGCTGTTTTTT	CASSLDPGTGELFF
TRBV7-9	TRBJ2-2	NA	TRBD2	TGTGCCAGCAGCTTCCGAACGGACAGCGGGGGGGCCGAGGGCCGGGAGCTGTTTTTT	CASSFRTDSGGAEGRELFF
TRBV6-1	TRBJ2-7	NA	TRBD2	TGTGCCAGCAGTGAACGCAAGGGACTACCCTGGGAGCAGTACTTC	CASSERKGLPWEQYF
TRBV7-6	TRBJ2-1	NA	TRBD2	TGTGCCAGCAGCTCGAGCGGACTAGCGGACAATGAGCAGTTCTTC	CASSSSGLADNEQFF
TRBV6-5	TRBJ2-3	NA	TRBD2	TGTGCCAGCTCCCGGACTAGCTCAGACACAGATACGCAGTATTTT	CASSRTSSDTDTQYF
TRBV30	TRBJ1-2	NA	NA	TGTGCCTGGAGTGTCACAGGGACTAACTATGGCTACACCTTC	CAWSVTGTNYGYTF
TRBV11-1	TRBJ1-2	NA	TRBD1	TGTGCCAGCAGCTCAAAGGGACAGGGAAGGGATGGCTACACCTTC	CASSSKGQGRDGYTF
TRBV6-6	TRBJ1-6	NA	NA	TGTGCCAGCAGTTATCTCGCGGGGCGGGATTCACCCCTCCACTTT	CASSYLAGRDSPLHF
TRBV10-2	TRBJ1-3	NA	NA	TGCGCCAGCAGGACCTCCGGAAACACCATATATTTT	CASRTSGNTIYF
TRBV4-1	TRBJ2-1	NA	TRBD2	TGCGCCAGCAGCCAAGAGTCCCCAGCGGGGCTGTACAATGAGCAGTTCTTC	CASSQESPAGLYNEQFF
TRBV5-5	TRBJ1-2	NA	NA	TGTGCCAGCAGCTCAAGTTGGGGAGCCTATGGCTACACCTTC	CASSSSWGAYGYTF
TRBV9	TRBJ2-7	NA	TRBD2	TGTGCCAGCAGCGTAGGAAATCCGGGACTAGCGGGGATAAGTGAGCAGTACTTC	CASSVGNPGLAGISEQYF
TRBV28	TRBJ1-5	NA	NA	TGTGCCAGCAGTTCACAGGTGAATCAGCCCCAGCATTTT	CASSSQVNQPQHF
TRBV7-9	TRBJ2-1	NA	NA	TGTGCCAGCAGCTTAGGGCTAGACTACAATGAGCAGTTCTTC	CASSLGLDYNEQFF
TRBV19	TRBJ2-5	NA	NA	TGTGCCAGTACCCAGCAGGCTAGCGCCGAGACCCAGTACTTC	CASTQQASAETQYF
TRBV7-2	TRBJ2-7	NA	TRBD2	TGTGCCAGCAGCTTATCGGGGCGGAGCGGGGATGCCTACGAGCAGTACTTC	CASSLSGRSGDAYEQYF
TRBV28	TRBJ1-2	NA	NA	TGTGCCAGCAGTTTTGCTGGGGTCGATGGCTACACCTTC	CASSFAGVDGYTF
TRBV9	TRBJ2-1	NA	TRBD2	TGTGCCAGCAGCGTAGAGGGTACTAGCGGACCGGCCCGCGAGCAGTTCTTC	CASSVEGTSGPAREQFF
TRBV5-6	TRBJ1-5	NA	TRBD1	TGTGCCAGCAGCTTCGGGACAGCTAGCAATCAGCCCCAGCATTTT	CASSFGTASNQPQHF
TRBV4-2	TRBJ1-5	NA	TRBD1	TGTGCCAGCAGCCAAGGTAACAGGGGAGATCAGCCCCAGCATTTT	CASSQGNRGDQPQHF
TRBV4-2	TRBJ1-4	NA	TRBD1	TGTGCCAGCAGCCTCCGACAGGGGAATGAAAAACTGTTTTTT	CASSLRQGNEKLFF
TRBV10-3	TRBJ2-7	NA	NA	TGTGCCATCAGTGAGTGGGTGAGGGAGGTTCAGACCTACGAGCAGTACTTC	CAISEWVREVQTYEQYF
TRBV7-9	TRBJ2-5	NA	NA	TGTGCCAGCAGCTTAGCGCAGGCAGCCCCAAAAGAGACCCAGTACTTC	CASSLAQAAPKETQYF